This passage covers 7 T cell receptor beta chains from one sample sequenced in a study of T cells in Graves' hyperthyroidism and ophthalmopathy. Using RNA transcripts as the source, TCR beta CDR3 regions were amplified. Using the HTBI primer set, a first-round RT-PCR was run on the TCR CDR3. TCRdb called the multiplex PCR reads again in MiXCR, with one record for every CDR3 protein. The table includes roughly 510,000 distinct CDR3 sequences, more than 20% detected once. Sequenced: blood. The source is a man aged 18 to 30 with Graves' hyperthyroidism.

The V call is TRBV6-4, the J call TRBJ2-7, with 8 positions matching TRBD1. The germline CDR1 and CDR2 sequences are MRHNA and SNTAGT. Trimming at V came to 5 bases and at J to 1 base, leaving 13 bases not matched to a gene. There are 17 residues in the CDR3. This chain's CDR3 is CASSTTPGTGGSYEQYF. The CDR3 nucleotides are TGTGCCAGCAGTACTACTCCCGGGACAGGCGGATCCTACGAGCAGTACTTC.

Points on this clonotype: Because the CDR3 is missing its conserved closing phenylalanine or tryptophan, this is likely a read error. V gene TRBV6-2 or TRBV6-3 combines with J gene TRBJ2-7; 7 positions match TRBD2. After removal of 7 bases from V and 4 bases from J, the junction contained 10 bases not matched to a gene. This CDR3 has 14 amino acids. Per the germline V gene, CDR1 is MNHEY and CDR2 is SVGEGT. Here the CDR3 reads CASTYRGESYEQYD. CDR3 sequence (DNA): TGTGCCAGCACCTATCGGGGGGAAAGTTACGAGCAGTACGAC.

This clonotype was found many times. The chain links TRBV12-3 or TRBV12-4 to TRBJ1-5; D possibly corresponds to TRBD1 (5 bases). The CDR3 spans 18 residues. V was shortened by 3 bases and J by 0 bases, with 18 bases between the two germline ends. The CDR3 nucleotides read TGTGCCAGCAGTTTCTTACTTACAAGGGGTTATAGCAATCAGCCCCAGCATTTT. It encodes CASSFLLTRGYSNQPQHF.

This clonotype was seen at least ten times. This chain joins TRBV2 and TRBJ2-4; D gene ambiguous. Germline CDR1 and CDR2: SNHLY and FYNNEI. The CDR3 covers 14 residues. Trimming took off 3 bases at V and 0 bases at J, with 6 bases between the two ends. The CDR3 protein is CASSEDLAKNIQYF. As DNA, the CDR3 is TGTGCCAGCAGTGAGGACCTAGCCAAAAACATTCAGTACTTC.

CDR3 amino acids: CASSEEDSYSNQPQHF. CDR3 DNA: TGTGCCAGCAGTGAAGAGGACAGCTATAGCAATCAGCCCCAGCATTTT. The gene calls are TRBV6-1 and TRBJ1-5, with D possibly matching TRBD1 (6 bases). The CDR3 extends over 16 amino acids. Germline loops: CDR1 MNHNS, CDR2 SASEGT. V was trimmed by 1 base and J by 0 bases, leaving 10 bases between them.

This clonotype appeared many times. The chain combines TRBV12-3 or TRBV12-4 with TRBJ2-2; 8 positions match TRBD2. V lost 6 bases, J lost 5 bases, and 8 bases stayed unmatched. This CDR3 is built from 15 residues. The CDR3 nucleotides read TGTGCCAGCAGATCGAGCGGGAGTAATACCGGGGAGCTGTTTTTT. Amino acid sequence: CASRSSGSNTGELFF.

This clonotype was counted many times. The V call is TRBV20-1, the J call TRBJ1-5; D is unresolved. The CDR3 runs 13 residues. The V end was cut by 2 bases, the J end by 6 bases, with 11 bases between. The germline gives CDR1 DFQATT, CDR2 SNEGSKA (reference sequence). The CDR3 loop reads CSARYNPSQPQHF. The CDR3 nucleotides read TGCAGTGCTAGATATAATCCTAGTCAGCCCCAGCATTTT.